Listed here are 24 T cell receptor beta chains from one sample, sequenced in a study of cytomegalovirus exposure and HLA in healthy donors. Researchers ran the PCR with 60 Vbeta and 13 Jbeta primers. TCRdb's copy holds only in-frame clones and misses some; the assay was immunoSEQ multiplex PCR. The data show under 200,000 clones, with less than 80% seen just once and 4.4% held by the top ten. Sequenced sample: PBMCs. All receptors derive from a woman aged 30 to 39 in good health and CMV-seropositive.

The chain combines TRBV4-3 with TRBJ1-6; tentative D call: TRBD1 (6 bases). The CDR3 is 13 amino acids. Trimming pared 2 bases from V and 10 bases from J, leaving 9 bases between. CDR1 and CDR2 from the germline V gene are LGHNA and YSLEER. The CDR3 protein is CASSQWDKSPLHF. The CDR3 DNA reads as TGCGCCAGCAGCCAATGGGACAAGTCACCCCTCCACTTT.

The CDR3 region has the DNA TGTGCCATCAGTGTTTTGATGGGTGGGGGCATCGGAACAGATACGCAGTATTTT. Protein: CAISVLMGGGIGTDTQYF. The chain employs TRBV10-3 and TRBJ2-3; D might be TRBD1 (6 bases). This CDR3 has 18 amino acids. The germline gives CDR1 ENHRY, CDR2 SYGVKD. Trimming took off 4 bases at V and 3 bases at J, with 23 bases between the two ends.

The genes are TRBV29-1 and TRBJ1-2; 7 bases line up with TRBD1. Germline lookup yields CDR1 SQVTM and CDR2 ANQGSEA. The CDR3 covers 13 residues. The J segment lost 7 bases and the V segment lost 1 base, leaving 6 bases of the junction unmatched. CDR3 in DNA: TGCAGCGTTGAAGCTAGGGGGCGCTTTGGCTACACCTTC. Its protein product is CSVEARGRFGYTF.

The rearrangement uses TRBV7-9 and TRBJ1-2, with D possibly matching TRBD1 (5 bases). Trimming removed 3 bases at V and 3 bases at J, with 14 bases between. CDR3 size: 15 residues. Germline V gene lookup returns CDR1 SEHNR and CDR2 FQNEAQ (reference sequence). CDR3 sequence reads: CASSFSERGYYGYTF. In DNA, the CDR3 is TGTGCCAGCAGCTTTTCTGAAAGGGGTTACTATGGCTACACCTTC. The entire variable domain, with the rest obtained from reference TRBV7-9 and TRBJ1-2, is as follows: DTGVSQNPRHKITKRGQNVTFRCDPISEHNRLYWYRQTLGQGPEFLTYFQNEAQLEKSRLLSDRFSAERPKGSFSTLEIQRTEQGDSAMYLCASSFSERGYYGYTFGSGTRLTVV.

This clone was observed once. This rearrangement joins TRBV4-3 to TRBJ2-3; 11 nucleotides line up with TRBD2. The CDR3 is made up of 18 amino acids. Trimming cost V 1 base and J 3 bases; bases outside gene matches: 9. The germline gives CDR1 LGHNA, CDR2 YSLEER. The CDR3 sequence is CASSQVRRLAGGTDTQYF. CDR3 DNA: TGCGCCAGCAGCCAAGTGAGGCGGCTAGCGGGGGGAACAGATACGCAGTATTTT.

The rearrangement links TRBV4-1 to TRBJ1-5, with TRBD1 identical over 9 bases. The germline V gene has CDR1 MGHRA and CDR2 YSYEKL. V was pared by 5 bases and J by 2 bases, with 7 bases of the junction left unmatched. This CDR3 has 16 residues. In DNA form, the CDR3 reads TGCGCCAGCAGCATTCCGGGACAGGGTGGCAATCAGCCCCAGCATTTT. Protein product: CASSIPGQGGNQPQHF.

As DNA, the CDR3 is TGTGCCAGCAGTTTTGCGGATTCCTACGAGCAGTACTTC. This codes for CASSFADSYEQYF. The gene calls are TRBV5-8 and TRBJ2-7; D unresolved. Trimming left V 5 bases short and J 1 base short, with 10 bases between. Germline V gene lookup returns CDR1 SGHTS and CDR2 YDEGEE. The CDR3 covers 13 residues.

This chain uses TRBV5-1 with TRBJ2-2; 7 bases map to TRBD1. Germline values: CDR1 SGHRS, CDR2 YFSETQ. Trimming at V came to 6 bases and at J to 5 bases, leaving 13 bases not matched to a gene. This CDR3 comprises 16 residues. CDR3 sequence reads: CASTEESRQGTGELFF. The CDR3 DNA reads TGCGCCAGCACGGAAGAATCGAGACAGGGAACCGGGGAGCTGTTTTTT.

The CDR3 DNA reads as TGCGCCAGCAGCTTGACAGGAGATGGGCAGCCCCAGCATTTT. Translated: CASSLTGDGQPQHF. The rearrangement links TRBV5-1 to TRBJ1-5; D is possibly TRBD1 (5 bases). V was shortened by 1 base and J by 7 bases, with 12 bases between the two germline ends. Per germline, CDR1 SGHRS and CDR2 YFSETQ. The CDR3 extends over 14 amino acids.

The CDR3 protein is CASSYGHSQLNTEAFF. The CDR3 nucleotides are TGTGCCAGCAGTTACGGGCATTCGCAACTTAACACTGAAGCTTTCTTT. The gene calls are TRBV6-5 and TRBJ1-1; D unresolved. Trimming took 2 bases from V and 2 from J, leaving 15 bases between them. Germline assignment: CDR1 MNHEY and CDR2 SVGAGI. This CDR3 spans 16 amino acids.

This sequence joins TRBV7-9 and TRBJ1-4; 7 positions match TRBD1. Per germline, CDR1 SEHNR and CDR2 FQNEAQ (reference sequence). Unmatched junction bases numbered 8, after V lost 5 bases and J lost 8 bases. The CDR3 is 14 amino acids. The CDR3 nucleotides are TGTGCCAGCAGCATACCGGGACAGAGGGAAAAACTGTTTTTT. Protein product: CASSIPGQREKLFF.

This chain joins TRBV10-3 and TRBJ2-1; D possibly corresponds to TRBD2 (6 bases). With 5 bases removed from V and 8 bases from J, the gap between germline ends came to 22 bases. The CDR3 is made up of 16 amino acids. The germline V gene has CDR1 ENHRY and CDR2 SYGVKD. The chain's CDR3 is CAISKGGLLLQDEQFF. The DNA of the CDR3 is TGTGCCATCAGTAAAGGCGGACTACTTCTTCAGGATGAGCAGTTCTTC.

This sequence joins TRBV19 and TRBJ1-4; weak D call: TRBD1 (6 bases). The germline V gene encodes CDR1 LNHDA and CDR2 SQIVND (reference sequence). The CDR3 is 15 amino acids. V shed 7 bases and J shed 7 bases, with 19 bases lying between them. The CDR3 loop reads CASTSHGAGAEKLFF. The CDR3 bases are TGTGCCAGTACCTCTCACGGGGCAGGGGCTGAAAAACTGTTTTTT.

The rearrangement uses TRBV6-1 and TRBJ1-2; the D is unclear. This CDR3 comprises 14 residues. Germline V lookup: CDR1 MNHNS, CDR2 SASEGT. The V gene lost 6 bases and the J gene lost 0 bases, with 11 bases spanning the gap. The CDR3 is CASSHTDTNYGYTF. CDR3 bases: TGTGCCAGCAGCCACACCGACACTAACTATGGCTACACCTTC.

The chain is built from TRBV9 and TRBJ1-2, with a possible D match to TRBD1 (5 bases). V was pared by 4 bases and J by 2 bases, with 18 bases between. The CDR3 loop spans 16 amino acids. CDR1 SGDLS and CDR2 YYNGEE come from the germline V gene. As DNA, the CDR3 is TGTGCCAGCAGCCCCCTTTTAAGGGGCACCAACTATGGCTACACCTTC. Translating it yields CASSPLLRGTNYGYTF.

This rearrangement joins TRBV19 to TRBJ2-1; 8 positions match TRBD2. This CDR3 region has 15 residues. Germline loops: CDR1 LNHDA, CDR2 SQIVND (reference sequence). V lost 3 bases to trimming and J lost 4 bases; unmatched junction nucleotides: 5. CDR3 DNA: TGTGCCAGTAGTATCGGGAGGGAGGCTTACAATGAGCAGTTCTTC. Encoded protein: CASSIGREAYNEQFF.

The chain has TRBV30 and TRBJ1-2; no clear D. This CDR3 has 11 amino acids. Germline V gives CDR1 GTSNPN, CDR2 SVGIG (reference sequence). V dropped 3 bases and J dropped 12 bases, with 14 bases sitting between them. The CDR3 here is CAWSSAERHTF. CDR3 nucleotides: TGTGCCTGGAGCTCTGCCGAGCGGCACACCTTC.

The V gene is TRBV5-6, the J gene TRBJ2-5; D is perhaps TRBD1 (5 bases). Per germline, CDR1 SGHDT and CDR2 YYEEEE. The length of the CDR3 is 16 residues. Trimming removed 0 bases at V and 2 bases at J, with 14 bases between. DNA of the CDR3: TGTGCCAGCAGCTTGGGAACAGGTTCAGAACAAGAGACCCAGTACTTC. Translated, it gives CASSLGTGSEQETQYF.

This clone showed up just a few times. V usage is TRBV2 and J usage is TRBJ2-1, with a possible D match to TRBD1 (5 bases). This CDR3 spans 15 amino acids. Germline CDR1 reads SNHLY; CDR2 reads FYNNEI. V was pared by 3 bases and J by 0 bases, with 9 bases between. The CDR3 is CASSERQSSYNEQFF. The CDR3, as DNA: TGTGCCAGCAGTGAGAGACAGAGCTCCTACAATGAGCAGTTCTTC.

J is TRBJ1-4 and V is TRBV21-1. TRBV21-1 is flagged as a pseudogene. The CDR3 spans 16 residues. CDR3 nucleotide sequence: TGTGCCAGCAGCATAGGAGACCCCCCGGGTAATGAAAAACTGTTTTTT. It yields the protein CASSIGDPPGNEKLFF.

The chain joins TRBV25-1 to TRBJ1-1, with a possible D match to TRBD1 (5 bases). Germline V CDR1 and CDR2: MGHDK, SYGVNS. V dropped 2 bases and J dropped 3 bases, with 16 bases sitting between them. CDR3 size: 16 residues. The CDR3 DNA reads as TGTGCCAGCAGTGAAGGGGGGGAGGCGCGGGACACTGAAGCTTTCTTT. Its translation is CASSEGGEARDTEAFF.

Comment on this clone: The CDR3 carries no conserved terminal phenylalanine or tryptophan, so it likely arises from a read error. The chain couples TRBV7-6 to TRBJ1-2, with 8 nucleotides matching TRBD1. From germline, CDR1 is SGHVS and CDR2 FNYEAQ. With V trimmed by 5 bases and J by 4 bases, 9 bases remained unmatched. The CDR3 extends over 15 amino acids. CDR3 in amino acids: CASSTGGQGGYGYTL. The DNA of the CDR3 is TGTGCCAGCAGCACAGGAGGACAGGGCGGCTATGGCTACACCCTC.

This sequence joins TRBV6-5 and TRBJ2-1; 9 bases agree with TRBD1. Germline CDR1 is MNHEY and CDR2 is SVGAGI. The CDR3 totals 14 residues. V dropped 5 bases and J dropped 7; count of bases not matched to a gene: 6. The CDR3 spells CASSRGDRGNEQFF. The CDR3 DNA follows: TGTGCCAGCAGTCGCGGAGACAGGGGGAATGAGCAGTTCTTC.

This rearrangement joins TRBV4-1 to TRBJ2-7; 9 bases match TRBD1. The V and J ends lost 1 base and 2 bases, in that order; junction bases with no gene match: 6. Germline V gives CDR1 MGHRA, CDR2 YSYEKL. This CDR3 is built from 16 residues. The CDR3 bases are TGCGCCAGCAGCCAAGTAGGTCGGACAGGGGCCTACGAGCAGTACTTC. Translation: CASSQVGRTGAYEQYF.